This T cell receptor beta chain derives from a study of shared clonotypes between healthy human individuals (dated by TCRdb to the early 2020s). About the study as a whole: A couple of women and three men aged 18 to 49 years were included in the cohort. Per donor, three plates each were used for CD4 naive and CD4 memory, two for CD8 naive, and one for CD8 memory. The study deeply sequenced blood TCR repertoires of about 5 healthy adults to estimate repertoire size and the extent of clonotype sharing between individuals. Libraries were prepared and TCR repertoires were sequenced by different laboratories using diverse techniques, in order to increase sequencing depth and limit assay-specific biases. Per donor, leukapheresis produced somewhere between about 0.9 and 10 billion PBMCs.

The donors were healthy, HIV-negative adults who had no recently reported acute infections or vaccinations. Every donor was a Caucasian adult living in Nashville, Tennessee, USA. CD4+ T cells were enriched through magnetic negative selection, after which naive cells were positively selected on CD45RA and the remaining negative fraction served as the memory subset. Blood was obtained by leukapheresis, after which PBMCs were separated by Ficoll-Histopaque density gradient centrifugation and cryopreserved in liquid nitrogen vapor phase. Analytical flow cytometry was used to check the purity and quantity of every magnetically sorted T cell population. Genomic DNA was isolated from each sorted fraction and quantified by UV absorbance on a Nanodrop 2000c. Reading the germline V gene gives CDR1 SGHRS and CDR2 YFSETQ. The CDR3 holds 15 amino acids from the cysteine to the phenylalanine. The entry retains the CDR3 DNA only, 45 bases that are in frame from base 1. V was cut back by 0 bases and J by 2 bases, leaving a gap of 12 bases between them.

On this clone itself: Its antigen is not yet known. Base quality data are lacking; no much larger clone is found one base away.

Using the deep immunoSEQ assay, multiplex PCR amplified TCR CDR3 regions from genomic DNA. Extracted genomic DNA from each cell subset was spread evenly across all wells of several immunoSEQ 96-well plates, with each plate serving as a replicate. For sorted subsets, each replicate PCR was loaded with 200 ng genomic DNA, equivalent to about 33,000 T cell genomes. Purified libraries were measured with a Qubit 3.0 fluorometer, size-checked on a Bioanalyzer 2100, and measured again with the KAPA Library Quantification kit. A separate single-read 150-cycle Illumina NextSeq 550 flow cell was used to sequence each immunoSEQ 96-well plate. In the paper's pipeline: Because only junctional sequences without quality scores were contained in the immunoSEQ output, filtering matching that applied to full-length reads could not be performed. Sequences were annotated with PyIR, a Python wrapper for IgBLAST v1.9, using IMGT germline references to assign V/J genes and CDR3. Reads with weak V/J assignments (E-value above 1e-6), missing CDR3, stop codons, out-of-frame junctions, or ambiguous translated residues were removed. V3J clonotypes were defined by identical inferred V gene, J gene, and CDR3 amino acid sequence. The percentage overlap between two repertoires was calculated by dividing the number of shared unique clonotypes by the size of the smaller repertoire. Three approaches were used to assess repertoire richness: RTK rarefaction, the Chao1 estimator, and Recon v2.1 estimates of unobserved clonotypes. OLGA was used to compute generation probabilities for all TCRbeta clonotypes that the gDNA method yielded from four donors. In its TCRdb copy, this immuneACCESS table keeps in-frame sequences only and misses some clones. Where compared with another copy, unresolved V genes explain less than half of these, and the others have no known cause. That table is the source of V, J and clone size, and D and trimming were worked out from the DNA. The sample contains roughly 2.5 million clones, roughly 92% of them found a single time. The top ten clonotypes cover roughly 0.13% of the sample.

The paper's findings and limits, for the study overall: Sharing across a few donors was observed for around 5% of naive CD4, less than 4% of naive CD8, about 2.3% of memory CD4, and approximately 0.41% of memory CD8 clonotypes. Because the study included only a small number of donors, the genetic and exposure-history diversity represented was limited. Clonotypes shared by all four sorted-subset donors showed higher generation probabilities than non-shared clonotypes. Sampling was limited to blood, and TCR repertoires in tissue likely differ from TCR repertoires in blood. Pairwise subsampling indicated that sequencing depth was expected to affect the degree of clonotype sharing among donors. Rarefaction of sorted-subset datasets indicated incomplete sequencing despite the large sequencing depth. Naive subsets generally had larger estimated clonotype richness than memory subsets.

The chain was built from TRBV5-1 and TRBJ2-7; the D region possibly corresponds to TRBD1 (6 bases align). The TCR originated in a man younger than 35 in good health. The sequenced sample was naive CD4+ T cells sorted from blood. What this sample's cell subset or site label stands for: CD45RA+ positively selected. The bases read TGCGCCAGCAGCTTGGTTACGACAGGCCCCTACGAGCAGTACTTC. Its coded protein is CASSLVTTGPYEQYF.